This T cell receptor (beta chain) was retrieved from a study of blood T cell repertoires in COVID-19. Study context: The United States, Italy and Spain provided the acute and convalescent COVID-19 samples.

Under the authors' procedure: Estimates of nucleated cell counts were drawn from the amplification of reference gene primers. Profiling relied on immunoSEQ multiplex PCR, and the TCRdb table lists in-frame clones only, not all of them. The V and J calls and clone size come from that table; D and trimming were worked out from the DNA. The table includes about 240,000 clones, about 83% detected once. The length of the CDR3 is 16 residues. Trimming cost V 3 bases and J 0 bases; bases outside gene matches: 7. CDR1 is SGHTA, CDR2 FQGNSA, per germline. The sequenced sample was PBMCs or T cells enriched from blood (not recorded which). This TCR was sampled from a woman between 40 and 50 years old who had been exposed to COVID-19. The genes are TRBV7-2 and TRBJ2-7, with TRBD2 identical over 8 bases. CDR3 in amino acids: CASSFSRGAGSYEQYF. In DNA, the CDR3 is TGTGCCAGCAGCTTCTCGCGGGGGGCGGGCTCCTACGAGCAGTACTTC.